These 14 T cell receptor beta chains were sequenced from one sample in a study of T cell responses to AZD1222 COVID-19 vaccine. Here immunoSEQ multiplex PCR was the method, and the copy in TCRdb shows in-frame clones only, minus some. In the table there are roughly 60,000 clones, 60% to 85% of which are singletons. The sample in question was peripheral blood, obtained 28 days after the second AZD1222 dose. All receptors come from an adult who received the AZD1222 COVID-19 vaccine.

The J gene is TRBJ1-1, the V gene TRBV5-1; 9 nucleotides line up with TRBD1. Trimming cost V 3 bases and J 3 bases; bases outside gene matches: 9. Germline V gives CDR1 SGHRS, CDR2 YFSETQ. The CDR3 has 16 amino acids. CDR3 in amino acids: CASSSTGGAGDTEAFF. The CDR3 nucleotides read TGCGCCAGCAGCTCTACAGGGGGCGCGGGGGACACTGAAGCTTTCTTT. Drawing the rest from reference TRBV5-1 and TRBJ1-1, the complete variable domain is KAGVTQTPRYLIKTRGQQVTLSCSPISGHRSVSWYQQTPGQGLQFLFEYFSETQRNKGNFPGRFSGRQFSNSRSEMNVSTLELGDSALYLCASSSTGGAGDTEAFFGQGTRLTVV.

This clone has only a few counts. DNA of the CDR3: TGTGCCAGCAGCCAAGAGAGGGGGCGAGGGGAGCTGTTTTTT. This translates into CASSQERGRGELFF. The V and J genes are TRBV4-2 and TRBJ2-2, with 7 bases that match TRBD1. Germline V gives CDR1 LGHNA, CDR2 YNFKEQ. V lost 0 bases, J lost 8 bases, and 3 bases stayed unmatched. The CDR3 consists of 14 residues.

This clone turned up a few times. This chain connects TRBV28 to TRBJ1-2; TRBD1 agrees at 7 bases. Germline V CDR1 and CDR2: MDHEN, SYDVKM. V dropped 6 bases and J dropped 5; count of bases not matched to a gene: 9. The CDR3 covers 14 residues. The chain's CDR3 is CASSQQGLGYGYTF. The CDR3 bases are TGTGCCAGCAGCCAACAGGGGCTAGGGTATGGCTACACCTTC.

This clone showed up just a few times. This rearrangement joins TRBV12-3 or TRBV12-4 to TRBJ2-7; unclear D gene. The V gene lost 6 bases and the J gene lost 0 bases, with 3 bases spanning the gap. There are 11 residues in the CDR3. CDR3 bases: TGTGCCAGCAGCAGCTCCTACGAGCAGTACTTC. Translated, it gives CASSSSYEQYF.

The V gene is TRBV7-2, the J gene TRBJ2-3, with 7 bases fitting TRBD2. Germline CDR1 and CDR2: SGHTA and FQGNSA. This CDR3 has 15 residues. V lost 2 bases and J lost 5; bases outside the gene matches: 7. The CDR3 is CASSLNRGGGDTQYF. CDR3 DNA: TGTGCCAGCAGCTTAAATAGAGGCGGGGGAGATACGCAGTATTTT.

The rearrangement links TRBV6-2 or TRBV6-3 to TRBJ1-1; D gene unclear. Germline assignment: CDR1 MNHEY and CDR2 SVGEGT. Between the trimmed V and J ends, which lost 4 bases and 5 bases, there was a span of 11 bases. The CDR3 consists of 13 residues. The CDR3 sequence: CASSFRRETEAFF. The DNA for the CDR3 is TGTGCCAGCAGTTTCCGTAGGGAGACTGAAGCTTTCTTT.

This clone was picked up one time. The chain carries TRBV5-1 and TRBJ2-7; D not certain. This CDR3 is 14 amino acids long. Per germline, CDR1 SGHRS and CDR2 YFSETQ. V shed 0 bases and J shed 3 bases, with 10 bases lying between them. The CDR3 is CASSLDGGDYEQYF. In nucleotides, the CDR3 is TGCGCCAGCAGCTTGGATGGCGGAGACTACGAGCAGTACTTC.

CDR3 sequence: CASFRDKNTGELFF. The CDR3 DNA is TGTGCCAGCTTCCGGGACAAAAACACCGGGGAGCTGTTTTTT. The V gene is TRBV6-5, the J gene TRBJ2-2; D possibly corresponds to TRBD1 (6 bases). The length of the CDR3 is 14 residues. Germline lookup yields CDR1 MNHEY and CDR2 SVGAGI. V shed 8 bases and J shed 2 bases, with 12 bases lying between them.

The CDR3 sequence is CASSQGGATGELFF. The CDR3 coding sequence is TGTGCCAGCAGCCAAGGCGGGGCCACCGGGGAGCTGTTTTTT. V gene TRBV3-1 (or the pseudogene TRBV3-2) combines with J gene TRBJ2-2; a weak D match, TRBD2 (6 bases). Germline V gene lookup returns CDR1 LGHDT and CDR2 YNNKEL (reference sequence). The V and J ends lost 1 base and 4 bases respectively, with 7 bases between them. This CDR3 has 14 amino acids.

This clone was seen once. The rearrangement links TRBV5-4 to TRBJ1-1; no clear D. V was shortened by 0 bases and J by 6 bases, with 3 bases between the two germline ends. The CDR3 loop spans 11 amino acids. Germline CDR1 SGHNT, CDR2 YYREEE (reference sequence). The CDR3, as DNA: TGTGCCAGCAGCTTGGAGGCTGAAGCTTTCTTT. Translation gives CASSLEAEAFF.

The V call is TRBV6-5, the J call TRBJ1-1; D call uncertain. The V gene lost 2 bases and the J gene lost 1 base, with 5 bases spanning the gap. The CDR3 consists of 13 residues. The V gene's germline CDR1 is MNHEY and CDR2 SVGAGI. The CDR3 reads CASSYRTNTEAFF. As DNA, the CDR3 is TGTGCCAGCAGTTACCGAACGAACACTGAAGCTTTCTTT.

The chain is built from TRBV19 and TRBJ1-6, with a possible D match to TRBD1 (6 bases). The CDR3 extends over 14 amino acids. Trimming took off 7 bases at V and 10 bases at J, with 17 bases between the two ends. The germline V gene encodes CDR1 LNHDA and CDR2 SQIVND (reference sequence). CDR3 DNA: TGTGCCAGTACCATACCGGGGGGCAGCTCACCCCTCCACTTT. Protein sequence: CASTIPGGSSPLHF.

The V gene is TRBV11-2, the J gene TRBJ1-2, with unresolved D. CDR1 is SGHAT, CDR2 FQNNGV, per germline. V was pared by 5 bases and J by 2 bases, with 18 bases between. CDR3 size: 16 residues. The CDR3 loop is CASSPGSGSPNYGYTF. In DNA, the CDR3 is TGTGCCAGCAGCCCAGGTAGTGGCAGCCCCAACTATGGCTACACCTTC.

CDR3 protein: CASRGLRPGGGSPDTQYF. CDR3 nucleotides: TGTGCCAGCAGGGGTCTACGTCCTGGCGGGGGTTCGCCCGATACGCAGTATTTT. The chain couples TRBV11-2 to TRBJ2-3; 7 bases line up with TRBD2. The length of the CDR3 is 18 residues. Germline V gene sequence: CDR1 SGHAT, CDR2 FQNNGV. V lost 6 bases to trimming and J lost 6 bases; unmatched junction nucleotides: 21. The full variable domain, with the rest looked up from reference TRBV11-2 and TRBJ2-3, is EAGVAQSPRYKIIEKRQSVAFWCNPISGHATLYWYQQILGQGPKLLIQFQNNGVVDDSQLPKDRFSAERLKGVDSTLKIQPAKLEDSAVYLCASRGLRPGGGSPDTQYFGPGTRLTVL.